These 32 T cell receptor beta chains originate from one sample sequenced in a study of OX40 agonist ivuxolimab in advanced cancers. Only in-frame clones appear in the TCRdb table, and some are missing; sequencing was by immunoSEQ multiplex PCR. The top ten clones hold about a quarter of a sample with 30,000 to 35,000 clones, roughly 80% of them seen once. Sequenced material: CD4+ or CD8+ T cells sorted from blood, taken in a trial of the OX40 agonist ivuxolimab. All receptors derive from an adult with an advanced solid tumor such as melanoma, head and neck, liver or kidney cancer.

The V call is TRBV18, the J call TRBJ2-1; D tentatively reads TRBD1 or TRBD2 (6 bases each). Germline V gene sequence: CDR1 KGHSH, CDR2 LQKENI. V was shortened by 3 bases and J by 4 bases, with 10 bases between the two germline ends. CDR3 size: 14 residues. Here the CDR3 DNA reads TGTGCCAGCTCACCCGGGGGCAGTTACAATGAGCAGTTCTTC. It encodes CASSPGGSYNEQFF.

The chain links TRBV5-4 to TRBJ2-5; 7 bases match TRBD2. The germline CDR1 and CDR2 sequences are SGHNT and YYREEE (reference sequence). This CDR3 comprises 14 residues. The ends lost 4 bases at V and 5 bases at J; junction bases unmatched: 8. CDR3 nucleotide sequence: TGTGCCAGCAGCCCGTCTAGCGGAGGGGAGACCCAGTACTTC. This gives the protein CASSPSSGGETQYF.

The CDR3 bases are TGCGCCAGCAGCCAAGGCAGCGGGACGTACGAGCAGTACTTC. This sequence encodes CASSQGSGTYEQYF. The chain uses TRBV4-1 and TRBJ2-7; 7 bases align to TRBD2. CDR1 is MGHRA, CDR2 YSYEKL, per germline. The CDR3 is made up of 14 amino acids. The ends lost 1 base at V and 4 bases at J; junction bases unmatched: 4.

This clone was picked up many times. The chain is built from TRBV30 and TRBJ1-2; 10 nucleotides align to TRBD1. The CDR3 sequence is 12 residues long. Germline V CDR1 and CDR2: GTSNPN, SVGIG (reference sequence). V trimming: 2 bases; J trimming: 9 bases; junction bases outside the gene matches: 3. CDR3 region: CAWSPTGGSYTF. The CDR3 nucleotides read TGTGCCTGGAGTCCGACAGGGGGCAGCTACACCTTC.

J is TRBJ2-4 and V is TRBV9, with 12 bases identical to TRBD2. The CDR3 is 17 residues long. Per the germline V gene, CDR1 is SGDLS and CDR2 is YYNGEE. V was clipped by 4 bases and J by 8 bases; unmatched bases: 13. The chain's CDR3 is CASSPWTSGETEDIQYF. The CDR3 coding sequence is TGTGCCAGCAGCCCGTGGACTAGCGGGGAAACTGAGGACATTCAGTACTTC. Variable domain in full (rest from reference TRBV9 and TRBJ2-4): DSGVTQTPKHLITATGQRVTLRCSPRSGDLSVYWYQQSLDQGLQFLIQYYNGEERAKGNILERFSAQQFPDLHSELNLSSLELGDSALYFCASSPWTSGETEDIQYFGAGTRLSVL.

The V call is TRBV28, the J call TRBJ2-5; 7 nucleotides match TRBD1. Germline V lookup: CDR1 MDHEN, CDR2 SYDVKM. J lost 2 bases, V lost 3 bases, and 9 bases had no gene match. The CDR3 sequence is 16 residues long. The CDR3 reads CASSFPRTGPQETQYF. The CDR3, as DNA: TGTGCCAGCAGTTTCCCTAGGACAGGTCCACAAGAGACCCAGTACTTC.

CDR3 DNA: TGTGCCAGCAGTCCTCGGACCGTCTCCTACGAGCAGTACTTC. Translating it yields CASSPRTVSYEQYF. The gene calls are TRBV28 and TRBJ2-7; D uncertain. This CDR3 has 14 residues. In germline, CDR1 is MDHEN, CDR2 SYDVKM. V lost 5 bases and J lost 0, with 11 bases in between. The full variable domain, completed using reference TRBV28 and TRBJ2-7, is DVKVTQSSRYLVKRTGEKVFLECVQDMDHENMFWYRQDPGLGLRLIYFSYDVKMKEKGDIPEGYSVSREKKERFSLILESASTNQTSMYLCASSPRTVSYEQYFGPGTRLTVT.

The CDR3 protein is CASSPGLAEQFF. CDR3 bases: TGTGCCAGCAGCCCGGGACTAGCGGAACAGTTCTTC. The rearrangement links TRBV7-3 to TRBJ2-1; 11 nucleotides line up with TRBD2. Trimming removed 5 bases from V and 13 bases from J; junction bases left unmatched: 4. CDR1 SGHTA and CDR2 FQGTGA come from the germline V gene. This CDR3 contains 12 residues.

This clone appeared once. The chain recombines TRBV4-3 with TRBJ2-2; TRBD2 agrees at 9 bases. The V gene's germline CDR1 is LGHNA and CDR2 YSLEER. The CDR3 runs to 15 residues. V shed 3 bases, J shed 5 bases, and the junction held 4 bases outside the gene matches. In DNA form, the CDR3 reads TGCGCCAGCAGCCATGCGGGGGGGCCGACCGGGGAGCTGTTTTTT. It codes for CASSHAGGPTGELFF.

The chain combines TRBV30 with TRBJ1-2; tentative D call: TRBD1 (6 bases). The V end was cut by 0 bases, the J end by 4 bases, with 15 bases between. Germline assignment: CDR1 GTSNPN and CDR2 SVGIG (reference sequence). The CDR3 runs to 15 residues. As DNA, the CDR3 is TGTGCCTGGAGTGTAGTCGGGGGCGCGGGCTATGGCTACACCTTC. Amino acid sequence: CAWSVVGGAGYGYTF.

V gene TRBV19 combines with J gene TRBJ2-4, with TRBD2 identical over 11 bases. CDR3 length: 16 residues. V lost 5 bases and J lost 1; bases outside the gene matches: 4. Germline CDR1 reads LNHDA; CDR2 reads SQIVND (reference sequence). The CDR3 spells CASSFLAGGAKNIQYF. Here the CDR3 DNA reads TGTGCCAGTAGTTTTTTAGCGGGAGGGGCCAAAAACATTCAGTACTTC.

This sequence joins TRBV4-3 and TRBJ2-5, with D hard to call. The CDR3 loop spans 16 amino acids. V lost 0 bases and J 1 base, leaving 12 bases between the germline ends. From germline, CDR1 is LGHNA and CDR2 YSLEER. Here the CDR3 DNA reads TGCGCCAGCAGCCAAGATCGTTTGAGCCTCCAAGAGACCCAGTACTTC. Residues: CASSQDRLSLQETQYF.

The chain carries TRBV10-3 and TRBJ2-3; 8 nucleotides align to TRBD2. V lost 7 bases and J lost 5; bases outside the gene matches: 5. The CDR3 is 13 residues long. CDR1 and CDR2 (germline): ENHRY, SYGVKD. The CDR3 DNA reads TGTGCCATCACAGGGACTAGGGAAGATACGCAGTATTTT. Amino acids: CAITGTREDTQYF.

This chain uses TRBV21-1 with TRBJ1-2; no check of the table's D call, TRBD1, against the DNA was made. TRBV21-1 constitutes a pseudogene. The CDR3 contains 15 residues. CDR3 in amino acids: CASSIRPTGSGGYTF. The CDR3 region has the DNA TGTGCCAGCAGCATACGACCGACAGGAAGTGGTGGCTACACCTTC.

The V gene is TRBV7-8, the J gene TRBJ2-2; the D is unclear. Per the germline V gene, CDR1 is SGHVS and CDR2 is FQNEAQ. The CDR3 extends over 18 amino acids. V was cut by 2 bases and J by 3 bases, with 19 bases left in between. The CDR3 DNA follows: TGTGCCAGCAGCTTAACCCTAGTGTCGACCGTTTACACCGGGGAGCTGTTTTTT. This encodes CASSLTLVSTVYTGELFF.

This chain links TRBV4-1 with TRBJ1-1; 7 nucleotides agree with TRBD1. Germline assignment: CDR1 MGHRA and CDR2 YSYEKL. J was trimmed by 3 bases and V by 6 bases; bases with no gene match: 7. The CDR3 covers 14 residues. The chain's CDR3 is CASSIQTGDTEAFF. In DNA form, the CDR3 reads TGCGCCAGCAGTATTCAAACAGGGGACACTGAAGCTTTCTTT.

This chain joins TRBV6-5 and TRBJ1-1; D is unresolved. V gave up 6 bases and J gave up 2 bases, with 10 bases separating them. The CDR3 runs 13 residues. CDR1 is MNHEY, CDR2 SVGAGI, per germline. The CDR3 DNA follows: TGTGCCAGCAGCGAGAGGGAAAACACTGAAGCTTTCTTT. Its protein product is CASSERENTEAFF.

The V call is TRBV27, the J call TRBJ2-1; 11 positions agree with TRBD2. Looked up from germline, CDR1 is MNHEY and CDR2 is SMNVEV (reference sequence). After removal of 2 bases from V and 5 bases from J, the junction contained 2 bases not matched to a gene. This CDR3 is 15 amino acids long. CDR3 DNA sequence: TGTGCCAGCAGTTTAACTAGCGGGGGAAACAATGAGCAGTTCTTC. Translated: CASSLTSGGNNEQFF.

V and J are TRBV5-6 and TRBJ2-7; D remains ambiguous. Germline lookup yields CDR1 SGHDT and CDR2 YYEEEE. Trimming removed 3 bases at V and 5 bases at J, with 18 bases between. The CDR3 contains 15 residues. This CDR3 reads CASSSGFGPPDEQYF. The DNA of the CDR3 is TGTGCCAGCAGCTCGGGTTTCGGGCCCCCCGACGAGCAGTACTTC.

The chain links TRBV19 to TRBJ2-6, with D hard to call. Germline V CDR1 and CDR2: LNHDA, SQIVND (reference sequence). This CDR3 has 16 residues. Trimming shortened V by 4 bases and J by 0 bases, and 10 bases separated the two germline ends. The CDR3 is CASSTILSSGANVLTF. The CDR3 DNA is TGTGCCAGTAGTACGATTTTGAGCTCTGGGGCCAACGTCCTGACTTTC.

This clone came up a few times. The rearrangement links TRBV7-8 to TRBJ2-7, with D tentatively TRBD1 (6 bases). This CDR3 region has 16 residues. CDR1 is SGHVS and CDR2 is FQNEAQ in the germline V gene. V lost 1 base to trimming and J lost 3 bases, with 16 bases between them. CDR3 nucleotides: TGTGCCAGCAGCTTAGGACCTCCGGACAGATACTACGAGCAGTACTTC. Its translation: CASSLGPPDRYYEQYF.

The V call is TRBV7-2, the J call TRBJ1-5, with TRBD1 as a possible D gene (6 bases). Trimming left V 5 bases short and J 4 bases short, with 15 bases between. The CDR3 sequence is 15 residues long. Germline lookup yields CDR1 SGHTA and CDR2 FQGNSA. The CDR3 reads CASSPRGFGNQPQHF. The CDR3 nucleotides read TGTGCCAGCAGCCCAAGGGGGTTTGGTAATCAGCCCCAGCATTTT.

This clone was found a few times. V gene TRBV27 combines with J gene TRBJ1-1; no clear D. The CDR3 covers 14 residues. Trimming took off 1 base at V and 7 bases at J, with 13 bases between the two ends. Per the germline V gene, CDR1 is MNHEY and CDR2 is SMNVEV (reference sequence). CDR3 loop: CASSLLSREGEAFF. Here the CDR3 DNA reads TGTGCCAGCAGTTTATTATCCAGAGAGGGTGAAGCTTTCTTT.

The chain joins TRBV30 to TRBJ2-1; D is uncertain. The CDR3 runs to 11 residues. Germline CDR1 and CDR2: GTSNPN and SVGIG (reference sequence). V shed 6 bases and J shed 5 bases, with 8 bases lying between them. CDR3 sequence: CACGGHNEQFF. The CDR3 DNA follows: TGTGCCTGTGGTGGACACAATGAGCAGTTCTTC.

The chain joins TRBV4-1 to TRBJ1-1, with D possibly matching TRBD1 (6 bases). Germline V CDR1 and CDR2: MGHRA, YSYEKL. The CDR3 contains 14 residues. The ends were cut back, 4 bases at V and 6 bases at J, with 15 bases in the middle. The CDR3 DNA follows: TGCGCCAGCAGCCCCCTCAGGGGTAACGCTGAAGCTTTCTTT. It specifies CASSPLRGNAEAFF.

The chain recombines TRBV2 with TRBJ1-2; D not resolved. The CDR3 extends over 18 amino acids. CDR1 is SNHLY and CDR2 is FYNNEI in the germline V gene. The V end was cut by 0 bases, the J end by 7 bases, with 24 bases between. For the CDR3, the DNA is TGTGCCAGCAGTGAAGCGCTTCACGGTACCGGGGTTTTAGGTGGCTACACCTTC. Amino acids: CASSEALHGTGVLGGYTF. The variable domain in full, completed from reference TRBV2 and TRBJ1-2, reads EPEVTQTPSHQVTQMGQEVILRCVPISNHLYFYWYRQILGQKVEFLVSFYNNEISEKSEIFDDQFSVERPDGSNFTLKIRSTKLEDSAMYFCASSEALHGTGVLGGYTFGSGTRLTVV.

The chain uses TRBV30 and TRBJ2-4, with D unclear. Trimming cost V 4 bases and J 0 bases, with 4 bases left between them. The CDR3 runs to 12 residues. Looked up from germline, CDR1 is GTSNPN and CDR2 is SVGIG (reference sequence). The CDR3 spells CAWTVAKNIQYF. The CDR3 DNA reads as TGTGCCTGGACGGTAGCCAAAAACATTCAGTACTTC.

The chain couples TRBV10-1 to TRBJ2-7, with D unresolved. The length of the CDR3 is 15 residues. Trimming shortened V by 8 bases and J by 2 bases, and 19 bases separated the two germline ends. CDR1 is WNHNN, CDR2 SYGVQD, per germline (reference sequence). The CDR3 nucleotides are TGCGCCAGCGCGGAAATCCCAAGATTAACCTACGAGCAGTACTTC. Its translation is CASAEIPRLTYEQYF.

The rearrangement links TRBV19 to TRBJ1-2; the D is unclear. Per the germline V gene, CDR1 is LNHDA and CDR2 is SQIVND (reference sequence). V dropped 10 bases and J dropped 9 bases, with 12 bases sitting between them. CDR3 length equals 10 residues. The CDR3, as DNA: TGTGCCACAGCGGGTCTTAGCTACACCTTC. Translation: CATAGLSYTF.

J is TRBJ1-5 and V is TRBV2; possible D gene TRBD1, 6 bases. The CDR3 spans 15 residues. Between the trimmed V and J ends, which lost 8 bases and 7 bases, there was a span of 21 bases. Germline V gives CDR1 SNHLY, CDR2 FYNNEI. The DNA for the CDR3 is TGTGCCAGCGGGGGGGGGACACTCGTGAGGCAGCCCCAGCATTTT. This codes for CASGGGTLVRQPQHF. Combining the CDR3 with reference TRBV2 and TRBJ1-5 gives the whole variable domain EPEVTQTPSHQVTQMGQEVILRCVPISNHLYFYWYRQILGQKVEFLVSFYNNEISEKSEIFDDQFSVERPDGSNFTLKIRSTKLEDSAMYFCASGGGTLVRQPQHFGDGTRLSIL.

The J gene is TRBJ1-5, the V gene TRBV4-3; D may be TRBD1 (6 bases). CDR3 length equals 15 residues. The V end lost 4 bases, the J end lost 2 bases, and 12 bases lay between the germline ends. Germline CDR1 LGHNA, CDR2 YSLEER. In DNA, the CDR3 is TGCGCCAGCAGCCTGACAGGTGAGGGCAATCAGCCCCAGCATTTT. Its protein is CASSLTGEGNQPQHF.

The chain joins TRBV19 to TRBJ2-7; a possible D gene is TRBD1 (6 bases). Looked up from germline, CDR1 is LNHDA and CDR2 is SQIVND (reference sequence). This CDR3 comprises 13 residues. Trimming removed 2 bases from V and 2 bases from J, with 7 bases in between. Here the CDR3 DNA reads TGTGCCAGTAGTATATCAGGGGCCTACGAGCAGTACTTC. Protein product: CASSISGAYEQYF. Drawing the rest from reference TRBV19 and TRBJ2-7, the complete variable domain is DGGITQSPKYLFRKEGQNVTLSCEQNLNHDAMYWYRQDPGQGLRLIYYSQIVNDFQKGDIAEGYSVSREKKESFPLTVTSAQKNPTAFYLCASSISGAYEQYFGPGTRLTVT.